The TCR beta chain under discussion was sequenced for a study of cytomegalovirus exposure and HLA in healthy donors. Comment on this clone: Its antigen is as yet unknown.

The germline CDR1 and CDR2 sequences are MNHNS and SASEGT. The V gene lost 2 bases and the J gene lost 6 bases, with 11 bases spanning the gap. The CDR3 has 14 amino acids. PCR employed 60 Vbeta and 13 Jbeta primers. Clones were read by immunoSEQ multiplex PCR, and TCRdb kept only the in-frame ones, dropping some. There are about 130,000 clones in the sample; around 67% occur only once, and around 5% lies in the top ten. The donors comprised healthy bone marrow donors. Study results and caveats: A missense variant in DCLRE1C was later tied to TCR beta V- and J-gene trimming. Later on, an analysis found that several of the most significant clusters appeared to be linked to common viral pathogens, which included parvovirus B19. A reported reduction in N-insertions relative to the approximately 670-donor mean was seen in an Asian-associated ancestry cluster in a later analysis.

This rearrangement joins TRBV6-1 to TRBJ1-5; D is undetermined. The sequence came from a man between 60 and 75 years old in good health and CMV-seropositive. The material sequenced was PBMCs. The CDR3 here is CASSEIIATQPQHF. DNA for the CDR3: TGTGCCAGCAGTGAAATTATAGCCACTCAGCCCCAGCATTTT.